The 2 T cell receptor beta chains given below trace back to one sample, sequenced in a study of identical twins. TCRdb called the 5' RACE reads again in MiXCR, with one record for every CDR3 protein. The sample holds over 200,000 distinct CDR3 sequences, roughly 10% seen once. Sequencing used memory (CD45RO+) T cells sorted from blood. These receptors all come from a woman aged 18-35 years in good health.

DNA for the CDR3: TGCAGCGTGACCGGCTCCTACAATGAGCAGTTCTTC. Its translation is CSVTGSYNEQFF. This chain links TRBV29-1 with TRBJ2-1; D remains ambiguous. The germline V and J ends were trimmed by 6 bases and 0 bases, with 6 bases remaining between them. The CDR3 is made up of 12 amino acids. Germline values: CDR1 SQVTM, CDR2 ANQGSEA.

Ten or more counts support this clonotype. V is TRBV12-3 or TRBV12-4 and J is TRBJ1-1; D is undetermined. V was trimmed by 6 bases and J by 2 bases, leaving 10 bases between them. The CDR3 consists of 13 residues. CDR3 coding DNA: TGTGCCAGCAGCCTACTACCCAACACTGAAGCTTTCTTT. Protein sequence: CASSLLPNTEAFF.